A selection of T cell receptor beta chains follows, all from one sample in a study of T-cell memory formation after mild COVID-19. TCRdb re-called the 5' RACE reads with MiXCR, one entry per CDR3 protein. The sample contains fewer than 200,000 distinct CDR3 sequences, around 20% of which appear only once. Material for sequencing was PBMCs or a T cell subset sorted from them (not recorded which). These receptors all come from a man younger than 35 who had mild COVID-19 (a few samples of this study predate the infection). Cell type and time point are not known. CDR3s include the opening cysteine and the closing phenylalanine or tryptophan. The D gene is left open where the match is weak. Clone size is shown for a subset of rows, as once, few, many or a class of expanded clone.

J gene	D gene	clone size	V gene	CDR3 protein	CDR3 DNA
TRBJ2-5	TRBD1	many	TRBV11-2	CASSLPTGGRTQYF	TGTGCCAGCAGCTTACCTACAGGGGGGAGAACCCAGTACTTC
TRBJ2-1	-	few	TRBV4-3	CASSQDLSEYNEQFF	TGCGCCAGCAGCCAAGACTTGTCTGAATACAATGAGCAGTTCTTC
TRBJ2-3	TRBD1	few	TRBV6-1	CASSDPGQGADTQYF	TGTGCCAGCAGTGACCCGGGACAGGGAGCAGATACGCAGTATTTT
TRBJ1-2	-	many	TRBV12-3/TRBV12-4	CASSLAGGRAYGYTF	TGTGCCAGCAGTTTAGCTGGGGGGAGGGCCTATGGCTACACCTTC
TRBJ1-1	-	-	TRBV6-5	CASRGRDPNTEAFF	TGTGCCAGCAGGGGACGGGATCCGAACACTGAAGCTTTCTTT
TRBJ1-1	-	-	TRBV2	CASQTDFNTEAFF	TGTGCCAGCCAGACAGACTTTAACACTGAAGCTTTCTTT
TRBJ1-2	TRBD1	-	TRBV20-1	CSAGTGGGYGYTF	TGCAGTGCCGGGACAGGGGGCGGCTATGGCTACACCTTC
TRBJ2-1	-	few	TRBV7-2	CASSAVGGFYNEQFF	TGTGCCAGCAGCGCAGTTGGGGGATTCTACAATGAGCAGTTCTTC
TRBJ2-1	TRBD1	few	TRBV28	CASDQPFRGSYNEQFF	TGTGCCAGCGACCAACCATTCAGGGGGTCCTACAATGAGCAGTTCTTC
TRBJ1-5	-	-	TRBV6-2/TRBV6-3	CASSYGGVPDQPQHF	TGTGCCAGCAGTTACGGTGGGGTCCCGGATCAGCCCCAGCATTTT
TRBJ1-1	-	-	TRBV11-2	CASSHVGLLIQMNTEAFF	TGTGCCAGCAGCCACGTGGGCCTTTTAATACAGATGAACACTGAAGCTTTCTTT
TRBJ2-5	-	-	TRBV11-2	CASSYYKGQETQYF	TGTGCCAGCAGCTACTACAAGGGCCAAGAGACCCAGTACTTC
TRBJ2-1	-	few	TRBV7-2	CASSPYMGNSNEQFF	TGTGCCAGCAGCCCGTACATGGGGAATTCCAATGAGCAGTTCTTC
TRBJ1-5	-	-	TRBV12-3/TRBV12-4	CASARVGPGQPQHF	TGTGCCAGCGCCCGGGTGGGTCCTGGGCAGCCCCAGCATTTT
TRBJ2-1	-	medium-sized	TRBV7-9	CASSLVASNHNEQFF	TGTGCCAGCAGCTTAGTGGCTAGCAACCACAATGAGCAGTTCTTC
TRBJ1-5	-	-	TRBV29-1	CSVVLSGKDQPQHF	TGCAGCGTTGTTCTGTCCGGGAAGGATCAGCCCCAGCATTTT
TRBJ1-4	-	-	TRBV20-1	CSARPGAPNEKLFF	TGCAGTGCTAGACCGGGGGCGCCAAATGAAAAACTGTTTTTT
TRBJ2-4	-	few	TRBV5-1	CASSPVGIGKNIQYF	TGCGCCAGCAGCCCGGTAGGGATCGGCAAAAACATTCAGTACTTC
TRBJ2-3	-	-	TRBV24-1	CATSDWVQGTDTQYF	TGTGCCACCAGTGATTGGGTTCAAGGCACAGATACGCAGTATTTT
TRBJ1-3	-	few	TRBV4-3	CASSQDWAASSGNTIYF	TGCGCCAGCAGCCAAGACTGGGCCGCTTCCTCTGGAAACACCATATATTTT
TRBJ1-4	-	few	TRBV6-6	CASRGNRAEYEKLFF	TGTGCCAGCAGGGGTAACAGGGCCGAGTATGAAAAACTGTTTTTT
TRBJ2-5	-	-	TRBV20-1	CSARGGEPETQYF	TGCAGTGCTAGAGGGGGTGAGCCAGAGACCCAGTACTTC
TRBJ1-6	-	-	TRBV4-3	CASSQDRENSPLHF	TGCGCCAGCAGCCAAGACCGGGAAAATTCACCCCTCCACTTT
TRBJ1-1	-	few	TRBV5-4	CASSFPGTQPTEAFF	TGTGCCAGCAGTTTTCCCGGGACCCAGCCCACTGAAGCTTTCTTT
TRBJ1-6	-	-	TRBV20-1	CSAADLGSYNSPLHF	TGCAGTGCCGCAGATCTGGGCTCCTATAATTCACCCCTCCACTTT
TRBJ2-3	TRBD2	-	TRBV9	CASSVAPTSSDTQYF	TGTGCCAGCAGCGTAGCTCCGACTAGCTCAGATACGCAGTATTTT
TRBJ2-1	TRBD1	few	TRBV11-2	CASSLGTGLREQFF	TGTGCCAGCAGCTTAGGGACAGGGTTACGTGAGCAGTTCTTC
TRBJ1-2	TRBD1	-	TRBV20-1	CSAPPGQGVGYTF	TGCAGTGCTCCTCCGGGACAGGGGGTCGGCTACACCTTC
TRBJ2-1	-	few	TRBV7-2	CASSLERRLSYYNEQFF	TGTGCCAGCAGCTTAGAACGGCGGCTGTCCTACTACAATGAGCAGTTCTTC
TRBJ2-3	TRBD1	few	TRBV2	CASSEARTGEGDTQYF	TGTGCCAGCAGTGAAGCGCGGACAGGGGAAGGAGATACGCAGTATTTT
TRBJ2-3	-	few	TRBV5-1	CASSVVISTDTQYF	TGCGCCAGCAGTGTAGTAATTAGCACAGATACGCAGTATTTT
TRBJ2-2	-	few	TRBV5-1	CASSRDREGGELFF	TGCGCCAGCAGCCGTGACAGGGAGGGCGGGGAGCTGTTTTTT
TRBJ2-3	TRBD2	few	TRBV28	CASSLSPGLGSLTDTQYF	TGTGCCAGCAGTTTGTCCCCGGGACTAGGAAGTCTTACAGATACGCAGTATTTT
TRBJ1-2	-	few	TRBV6-6	CASRTPGSNYGYTF	TGTGCCAGCAGAACCCCGGGCTCGAACTATGGCTACACCTTC
TRBJ2-2	-	-	TRBV29-1	CSVPRGTGELFF	TGCAGCGTTCCTCGGGGTACCGGGGAGCTGTTTTTT
TRBJ1-6	-	few	TRBV6-5	CASSYLNSPLHF	TGTGCCAGCAGTTACCTAAATTCACCCCTCCACTTT
TRBJ1-6	-	-	TRBV4-3	CASSQRFQGSSPLHF	TGCGCCAGCAGCCAAAGGTTTCAGGGAAGTTCACCCCTCCACTTT